The 30 T cell receptor beta chains below were found in one sample sequenced in a study of response to subunit inactivated influenza vaccine. TCRdb used MiXCR to reprocess the RT-PCR reads, holding one entry per CDR3 protein. The table includes over 450,000 distinct CDR3 sequences, around 13% detected once. The input for sequencing was PBMCs from blood, taken 35 to 45 days after vaccination. The receptors stem from a man between 45 and 60 years old who received an inactivated influenza vaccine.

Many counts were recorded for this clonotype. The chain has TRBV20-1 and TRBJ2-7; the D call may be TRBD1 or TRBD2 (6 bases each). Germline V CDR1 and CDR2: DFQATT, SNEGSKA (reference sequence). The CDR3 is 16 residues long. Trimming stripped 2 bases from V and 2 bases from J, with 19 bases between. The CDR3 reads CSARRLGGTWTYEQYF. CDR3 DNA sequence: TGCAGTGCTAGACGGCTGGGGGGCACTTGGACCTACGAGCAGTACTTC.

This clonotype was seen a few times. V gene TRBV5-1 combines with J gene TRBJ2-7; D unresolved. The CDR3 extends over 13 amino acids. Germline V lookup: CDR1 SGHRS, CDR2 YFSETQ. V was pared by 0 bases and J by 3 bases, with 7 bases between. CDR3 sequence (DNA): TGCGCCAGCAGCTTGGACTCCCTCTACGAGCAGTACTTC. This codes for CASSLDSLYEQYF. Using reference TRBV5-1 and TRBJ2-7 for the parts outside the CDR3, the full variable domain is KAGVTQTPRYLIKTRGQQVTLSCSPISGHRSVSWYQQTPGQGLQFLFEYFSETQRNKGNFPGRFSGRQFSNSRSEMNVSTLELGDSALYLCASSLDSLYEQYFGPGTRLTVT.

On this clonotype: The germline gene is not matched at one end of the junction; a read error may be the cause. The rearrangement uses TRBV5-1 and TRBJ2-1, with D possibly matching TRBD2 (7 bases). Germline CDR1 reads SGHRS; CDR2 reads YFSETQ. The length of the CDR3 is 15 residues. CDR3 bases: TGCGCCATCAGCCCCGAGGGGGGGTCCTACAATGAGCAGTTCTTC. Its protein product is CAISPEGGSYNEQFF.

This clonotype has a handful of counts. The J gene is TRBJ2-7, the V gene TRBV4-3; D is possibly TRBD1 or TRBD2 (5 bases each). The CDR3 is 15 amino acids. The V gene lost 4 bases and the J gene lost 3 bases, with 16 bases spanning the gap. Germline CDR1 and CDR2: LGHNA and YSLEER. For the CDR3, the DNA is TGCGCCAGCAGCCCGGGGCAGGGACCCTACTACGAGCAGTACTTC. Its translation: CASSPGQGPYYEQYF.

The chain joins TRBV20-1 to TRBJ1-4; the match to TRBD1 covers 7 bases. The CDR3 contains 13 residues. From germline, CDR1 is DFQATT and CDR2 SNEGSKA (reference sequence). J gave up 4 bases and V 4 bases, and 3 bases lay outside the gene matches. The CDR3 sequence: CSAIQGINEKLFF. The CDR3 region has the DNA TGCAGTGCTATACAGGGGATTAATGAAAAACTGTTTTTT.

CDR3 DNA: TGCGCCAGCAGCCCGGGTGGAAGGGCCGGGGAGCTGTTTTTT. Translating gives CASSPGGRAGELFF. The rearrangement uses TRBV5-1 and TRBJ2-2, with D hard to call. V was trimmed by 4 bases and J by 6 bases, leaving 13 bases between them. Germline CDR1 reads SGHRS; CDR2 reads YFSETQ. The CDR3 spans 14 residues.

This chain links TRBV12-3 or TRBV12-4 with TRBJ2-3, with D possibly matching TRBD2 (5 bases). V lost 2 bases to trimming and J lost 2 bases, with 14 bases between them. The CDR3 consists of 16 residues. CDR3 nucleotides: TGTGCCAGCAGTTTATTTCTGAGGGCTAACACAGATACGCAGTATTTT. Protein product: CASSLFLRANTDTQYF.

This chain uses TRBV12-3 or TRBV12-4 with TRBJ1-6; the D gene is possibly TRBD1 (6 bases). This CDR3 is 15 amino acids long. V gave up 3 bases and J gave up 10 bases, with 16 bases separating them. Here the CDR3 reads CASSLGQPGKSPLHF. Here the CDR3 DNA reads TGTGCCAGCAGTTTGGGACAACCTGGAAAGTCACCCCTCCACTTT.

This chain joins TRBV20-1 and TRBJ1-4; D not resolved. The CDR3 has 13 residues. The germline V and J ends were trimmed by 6 bases and 4 bases, with 12 bases remaining between them. Germline assignment: CDR1 DFQATT and CDR2 SNEGSKA (reference sequence). The CDR3 here is CSAAARHNEKLFF. The CDR3 DNA sequence: TGCAGTGCCGCCGCGCGTCATAATGAAAAACTGTTTTTT.

This clonotype was seen repeatedly, ten times or more. The chain is built from TRBV7-2 and TRBJ1-4, with unresolved D. The germline CDR1 and CDR2 sequences are SGHTA and FQGNSA. There are 14 residues in the CDR3. Trimming took 5 bases from V and 1 from J, leaving 8 bases between them. CDR3 sequence (DNA): TGTGCCAGCAGCCCTAGTCGAACTAATGAAAAACTGTTTTTT. It yields the protein CASSPSRTNEKLFF.

This clonotype has a count of ten or more. The chain has TRBV5-1 and TRBJ2-3; D is unclear. V was shortened by 0 bases and J by 2 bases, with 7 bases between the two germline ends. The CDR3 sequence is 14 residues long. The V gene's germline CDR1 is SGHRS and CDR2 YFSETQ. CDR3 sequence: CASSLDRDTDTQYF. The CDR3 DNA sequence: TGCGCCAGCAGCTTGGATAGGGACACAGATACGCAGTATTTT.

V usage is TRBV7-6 and J usage is TRBJ2-4, with a tentative D call TRBD2 (5 bases). V lost 5 bases, J lost 9 bases, and 17 bases lay in between. Germline V lookup: CDR1 SGHVS, CDR2 FNYEAQ. The CDR3 is made up of 14 amino acids. The CDR3 nucleotides are TGTGCCAGCAGCCCCCGACGGGGTCCGGGCATTCAGTACTTC. Its translation is CASSPRRGPGIQYF.

V and J are TRBV5-1 and TRBJ2-1; D might be TRBD2 (6 bases). The germline V gene encodes CDR1 SGHRS and CDR2 YFSETQ. The V gene lost 1 base and the J gene lost 9 bases, with 11 bases spanning the gap. The CDR3 length is 13 residues. For the CDR3, the DNA is TGCGCCAGCAGCTTGCGGGAGTTCGGTGAGCAGTTCTTC. This translates into CASSLREFGEQFF.

In this sample, this clonotype turned up a few times. The chain recombines TRBV6-1 with TRBJ2-6; the D is unclear. Germline CDR1 and CDR2: MNHNS and SASEGT. V was cut by 5 bases and J by 3 bases, with 11 bases left in between. The CDR3 loop spans 15 amino acids. The chain's CDR3 is CASSRTVIGANVLTF. The DNA for the CDR3 is TGTGCCAGCAGTCGGACGGTAATTGGGGCCAACGTCCTGACTTTC.

This clonotype showed up just a few times. The rearrangement links TRBV6-1 to TRBJ2-1, with 14 bases fitting TRBD2. Germline V gene lookup returns CDR1 MNHNS and CDR2 SASEGT. This CDR3 is 16 amino acids long. V was pared by 6 bases and J by 6 bases, with 7 bases of the junction left unmatched. In nucleotides, the CDR3 is TGTGCCAGCAGGCTTGAAGGACTAGCGGGGGGCAATGAGCAGTTCTTC. This gives the protein CASRLEGLAGGNEQFF.

The chain has TRBV12-3 or TRBV12-4 and TRBJ1-4, with 8 positions matching TRBD1. The CDR3 extends over 18 amino acids. The V gene end was trimmed by 7 bases and the J gene end by 0 bases; junction bases not matched to a gene: 13. The CDR3 here is CASKYGGRGLATNEKLFF. DNA for the CDR3: TGTGCCAGCAAGTATGGGGGCAGGGGGCTGGCAACTAATGAAAAACTGTTTTTT.

This clonotype has a handful of counts. The chain has TRBV15 and TRBJ1-1, with D possibly being TRBD1 (5 bases). CDR3 length equals 13 residues. Looked up from germline, CDR1 is LNHNV and CDR2 is YYDKDF (reference sequence). Trimming stripped 0 bases from V and 10 bases from J, with 12 bases between. CDR3 DNA: TGTGCCACCAGCAGAGATTTACTTCAGGGAGCTTTCTTT. Amino acids: CATSRDLLQGAFF.

The genes are TRBV29-1 and TRBJ1-2, with D tentatively TRBD1 (6 bases). This CDR3 has 14 residues. Germline-derived CDR1 and CDR2 are SQVTM and ANQGSEA. Trimming stripped 2 bases from V and 1 base from J, with 11 bases between. CDR3 coding DNA: TGCAGCGTTGAATACGGGGGACATAACTATGGCTACACCTTC. Protein: CSVEYGGHNYGYTF.

The V and J genes are TRBV9 and TRBJ2-7, with 7 bases identical to TRBD1. V lost 0 bases to trimming and J lost 2 bases; unmatched junction nucleotides: 5. The CDR3 length is 15 residues. The germline gives CDR1 SGDLS, CDR2 YYNGEE. CDR3 in DNA: TGTGCCAGCAGCGTAGATGGGACAGCTACCTACGAGCAGTACTTC. Translated, it gives CASSVDGTATYEQYF.

The V call is TRBV12-3 or TRBV12-4, the J call TRBJ1-2; D not certain. The CDR3 totals 13 residues. V lost 5 bases and J lost 5, with 12 bases in between. CDR3 DNA sequence: TGTGCCAGCAGTCCCGCCGGGCCTTATGGCTACACCTTC. It specifies CASSPAGPYGYTF.

V is TRBV12-3 or TRBV12-4 and J is TRBJ1-4; TRBD1 agrees at 7 bases. V shed 4 bases and J 5 bases; nucleotides not matched to a gene: 13. The CDR3 sequence is 17 residues long. The CDR3 reads CASSYQIPGQRNEKLFF. CDR3 sequence (DNA): TGTGCCAGCAGTTATCAGATCCCGGGACAGAGGAATGAAAAACTGTTTTTT.

This clonotype occurred a few times. The rearrangement uses TRBV11-2 and TRBJ2-2; the D call may be TRBD1 or TRBD2 (5 bases each). Germline-derived CDR1 and CDR2 are SGHAT and FQNNGV. This CDR3 is 18 amino acids long. V lost 5 bases to trimming and J lost 4 bases, with 23 bases between them. The DNA for the CDR3 is TGTGCCAGCAGCCCTCGGGGCGTCCTCGTCTTTAGCACCGGGGAGCTGTTTTTT. The encoded protein is CASSPRGVLVFSTGELFF.

The table lists this clonotype with a few counts. V is TRBV10-3 and J is TRBJ1-3; no reliable D call. The germline V gene encodes CDR1 ENHRY and CDR2 SYGVKD. The CDR3 extends over 11 amino acids. With 7 bases removed from V and 4 bases from J, the gap between germline ends came to 5 bases. The CDR3 DNA sequence: TGTGCCATCATGGAGGGAAACACCATATATTTT. Translated: CAIMEGNTIYF.

This clonotype was seen more than once but under ten times. The chain combines TRBV20-1 with TRBJ2-1; 7 nucleotides align to TRBD2. The length of the CDR3 is 15 residues. V gave up 6 bases and J gave up 0 bases; unmatched junction bases: 8. Germline V gives CDR1 DFQATT, CDR2 SNEGSKA (reference sequence). CDR3 in DNA: TGCAGTGCCAGCCCCGGCGGGAGCTCCTACAATGAGCAGTTCTTC. This translates into CSASPGGSSYNEQFF.

This clonotype was observed at least ten times. The chain's CDR3 is CAIMGTGGRNEQFF. The CDR3 nucleotides are TGTGCCATCATGGGGACAGGGGGTCGCAATGAGCAGTTCTTC. This rearrangement joins TRBV10-3 to TRBJ2-1, with 11 bases that match TRBD1. CDR1 is ENHRY, CDR2 SYGVKD, per germline. Trimming took 7 bases from V and 6 from J; bases not matched to a gene: 5. This CDR3 has 14 residues.

The CDR3 region has the DNA TGCGCCAGCCGGCCCAGTCTCTACAATGAGCAGTTCTTC. Translation gives CASRPSLYNEQFF. The rearrangement links TRBV5-1 to TRBJ2-1; no clear D gene. The CDR3 has 13 residues. Germline V CDR1 and CDR2: SGHRS, YFSETQ. Deletions cut 7 bases from V and 3 bases from J, with 11 bases between.

This clonotype has only a few counts. V gene TRBV27 combines with J gene TRBJ2-7, with D perhaps matching TRBD1 (6 bases). The CDR3 extends over 14 amino acids. The V end lost 8 bases, the J end lost 3 bases, and 17 bases lay between the germline ends. Germline V lookup: CDR1 MNHEY, CDR2 SMNVEV (reference sequence). The CDR3 coding sequence is TGTGCCAGCGGGCAGGGGTCCCCAGGCTACGAGCAGTACTTC. It is translated as CASGQGSPGYEQYF.

The chain joins TRBV15 to TRBJ2-3, with D possibly TRBD2 on 6 matching bases. V was shortened by 2 bases and J by 2 bases, with 11 bases between the two germline ends. The CDR3 contains 15 residues. Per the germline V gene, CDR1 is LNHNV and CDR2 is YYDKDF (reference sequence). In nucleotides, the CDR3 is TGTGCCACCAGCAGATTTGGCGGGACCACAGATACGCAGTATTTT. As protein: CATSRFGGTTDTQYF.

The sample holds a few counts of this clonotype. The chain has TRBV5-1 and TRBJ2-3, with a weak D call TRBD1 (6 bases). There are 15 residues in the CDR3. The germline gives CDR1 SGHRS, CDR2 YFSETQ. Trimming removed 4 bases at V and 4 bases at J, with 16 bases between. The CDR3 spells CASSPTLDSADTQYF. For the CDR3, the DNA is TGCGCCAGCAGCCCCACCCTGGACAGCGCAGATACGCAGTATTTT. The full variable domain, with the rest looked up from reference TRBV5-1 and TRBJ2-3, is KAGVTQTPRYLIKTRGQQVTLSCSPISGHRSVSWYQQTPGQGLQFLFEYFSETQRNKGNFPGRFSGRQFSNSRSEMNVSTLELGDSALYLCASSPTLDSADTQYFGPGTRLTVL.

This clonotype was seen many times. J is TRBJ2-7 and V is TRBV5-1, with D possibly being TRBD1 or TRBD2 (6 bases each). The CDR3 extends over 14 amino acids. Germline-derived CDR1 and CDR2 are SGHRS and YFSETQ. With 3 bases removed from V and 6 bases from J, the gap between germline ends came to 16 bases. Here the CDR3 DNA reads TGCGCCAGCAGCTCGCCTGGCAGGGGAGGCGAGCAGTACTTC. Translation: CASSSPGRGGEQYF.